This T cell receptor beta chain was profiled in a study of blood T cell repertoires in COVID-19. Study information: Sources were T cells, B-cell-depleted T cells, or PBMCs; the material itself was cDNA or gDNA.

The length of the CDR3 is 15 residues. Trimming removed 3 bases from V and 6 bases from J; junction bases left unmatched: 8. The V gene's germline CDR1 is SGHAT and CDR2 FQNNGV. Authors' processing steps: Amplification of reference gene primers was used by the study to estimate nucleated cell counts. Sequencing used immunoSEQ multiplex PCR; TCRdb keeps in-frame clones, though not all of them. From that table come the V and J calls and clone size; the DNA was used to work out D and trimming. The table has about 170,000 clones, around four fifths seen once. This receptor was taken from a woman in her 70s who had recovered from COVID-19. The source material was peripheral blood. J is TRBJ2-1 and V is TRBV11-2; 7 bases match TRBD2. The CDR3 DNA reads TGTGCCAGCAGCTTTCGGGGCGGGGAGGGCAATGAGCAGTTCTTC. Its translation is CASSFRGGEGNEQFF.